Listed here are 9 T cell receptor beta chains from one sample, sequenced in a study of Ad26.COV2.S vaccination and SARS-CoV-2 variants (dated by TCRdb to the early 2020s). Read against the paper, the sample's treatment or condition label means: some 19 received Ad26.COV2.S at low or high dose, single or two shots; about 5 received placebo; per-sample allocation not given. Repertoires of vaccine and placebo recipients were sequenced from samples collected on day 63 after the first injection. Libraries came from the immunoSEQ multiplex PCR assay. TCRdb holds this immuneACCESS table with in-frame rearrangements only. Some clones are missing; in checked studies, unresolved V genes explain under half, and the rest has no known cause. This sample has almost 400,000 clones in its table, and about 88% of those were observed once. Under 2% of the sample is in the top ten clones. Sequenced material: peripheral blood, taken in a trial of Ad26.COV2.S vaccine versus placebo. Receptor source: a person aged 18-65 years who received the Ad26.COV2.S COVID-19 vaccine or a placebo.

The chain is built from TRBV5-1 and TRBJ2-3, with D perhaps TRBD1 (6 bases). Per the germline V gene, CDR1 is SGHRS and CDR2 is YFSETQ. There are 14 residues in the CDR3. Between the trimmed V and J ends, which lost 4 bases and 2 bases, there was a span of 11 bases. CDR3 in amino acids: CASSPRGFTDTQYF. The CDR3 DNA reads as TGCGCCAGCAGCCCCAGGGGATTCACAGATACGCAGTATTTT.

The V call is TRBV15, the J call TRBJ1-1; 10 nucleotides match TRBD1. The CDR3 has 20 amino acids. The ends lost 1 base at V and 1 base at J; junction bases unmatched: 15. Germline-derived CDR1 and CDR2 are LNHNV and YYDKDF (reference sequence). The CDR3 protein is CATSRAPLLGDRGENTEAFF. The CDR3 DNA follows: TGTGCCACCAGCAGAGCCCCCCTTTTAGGGGACAGGGGAGAGAACACTGAAGCTTTCTTT.

The CDR3 sequence: CASSYLGTEAFF. The CDR3 bases are TGTGCCAGCAGTTACTTGGGCACTGAAGCTTTCTTT. This chain connects TRBV6-2 or TRBV6-3 to TRBJ1-1, with D unclear. Germline CDR1 and CDR2: MNHEY and SVGEGT. There are 12 residues in the CDR3. The V and J ends lost 1 base and 4 bases respectively, with 4 bases between them.

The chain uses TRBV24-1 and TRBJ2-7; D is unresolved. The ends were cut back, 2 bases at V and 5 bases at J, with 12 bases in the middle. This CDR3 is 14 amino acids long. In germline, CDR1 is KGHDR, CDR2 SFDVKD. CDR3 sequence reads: CATSDYQRSDEQYF. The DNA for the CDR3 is TGTGCCACCAGTGATTACCAACGAAGCGACGAGCAGTACTTC.

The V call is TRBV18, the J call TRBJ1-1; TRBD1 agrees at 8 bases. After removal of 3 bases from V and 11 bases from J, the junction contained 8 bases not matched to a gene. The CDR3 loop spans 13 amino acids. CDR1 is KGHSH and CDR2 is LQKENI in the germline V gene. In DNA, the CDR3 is TGTGCCAGCTCACCGGACAGGGCCTACGAGGCTTTCTTT. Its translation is CASSPDRAYEAFF.

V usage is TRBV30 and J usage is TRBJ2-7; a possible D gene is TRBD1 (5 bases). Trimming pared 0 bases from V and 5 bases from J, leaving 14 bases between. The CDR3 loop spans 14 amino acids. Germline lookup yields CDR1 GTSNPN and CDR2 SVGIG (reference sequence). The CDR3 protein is CAWSVAGNRHEQYF. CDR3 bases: TGTGCCTGGAGTGTAGCAGGGAACCGCCACGAGCAGTACTTC.

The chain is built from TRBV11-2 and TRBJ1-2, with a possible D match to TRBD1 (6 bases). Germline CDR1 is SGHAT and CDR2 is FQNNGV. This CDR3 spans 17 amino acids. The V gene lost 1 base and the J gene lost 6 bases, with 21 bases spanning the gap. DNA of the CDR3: TGTGCCAGCAGCTTAGGGTTCCGAGATACAGGGAAAGATGGCTACACCTTC. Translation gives CASSLGFRDTGKDGYTF. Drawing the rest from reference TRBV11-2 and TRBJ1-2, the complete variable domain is EAGVAQSPRYKIIEKRQSVAFWCNPISGHATLYWYQQILGQGPKLLIQFQNNGVVDDSQLPKDRFSAERLKGVDSTLKIQPAKLEDSAVYLCASSLGFRDTGKDGYTFGSGTRLTVV.

The CDR3 loop reads CASSDLAMNTEAFF. In DNA, the CDR3 is TGTGCCAGCAGTGACCTGGCAATGAACACTGAAGCTTTCTTT. This chain connects TRBV6-1 to TRBJ1-1; D is uncertain. Germline V gives CDR1 MNHNS, CDR2 SASEGT. V dropped 3 bases and J dropped 0 bases, with 8 bases sitting between them. This CDR3 contains 14 residues.

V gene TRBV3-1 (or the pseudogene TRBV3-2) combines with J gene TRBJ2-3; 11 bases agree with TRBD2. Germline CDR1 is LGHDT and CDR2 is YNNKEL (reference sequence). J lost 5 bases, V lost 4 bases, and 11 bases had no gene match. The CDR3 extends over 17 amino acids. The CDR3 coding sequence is TGTGCCAGCAGCCCCCTTAGCGGGAGGGCCGCGGGAGATACGCAGTATTTT. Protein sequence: CASSPLSGRAAGDTQYF.